This entry lists 29 T cell receptor beta chains sequenced from one sample in a study of shared clonotypes between healthy human individuals. Clones were read by immunoSEQ multiplex PCR, and TCRdb kept only the in-frame ones, dropping some. The top ten clones hold approximately 1.5% of a sample with about a million clones, approximately 76% of them seen once. Material: memory CD4+ T cells sorted from blood. Subset: CD45RA-negative fraction. The receptors come from a man aged 18 to 30 in good health.

V is TRBV2 and J is TRBJ2-7, with a tentative D call TRBD1 (5 bases). Germline V CDR1 and CDR2: SNHLY, FYNNEI. Trimming took off 3 bases at V and 2 bases at J, with 8 bases between the two ends. This CDR3 region has 13 residues. DNA for the CDR3: TGTGCCAGCAGTGATGTCAGGGCCTACGAGCAGTACTTC. Protein product: CASSDVRAYEQYF.

This clone was seen once. The chain is built from TRBV5-5 and TRBJ2-5, with a possible D match to TRBD1 (5 bases). CDR3 length: 14 residues. V lost 5 bases and J 5 bases, leaving 16 bases between the germline ends. The germline V gene has CDR1 SGHKS and CDR2 YYEKEE (reference sequence). CDR3 residues: CASSPSLNRETQYF. The CDR3 DNA follows: TGTGCCAGCAGTCCAAGTCTCAACAGGGAGACCCAGTACTTC.

A note on this clone: This sequence may be a read error, since a much larger clone differs from it by one base. The chain recombines TRBV6-5 with TRBJ1-5, with 12 bases fitting TRBD1. V gave up 6 bases and J gave up 5 bases; unmatched junction bases: 2. Germline loops: CDR1 MNHEY, CDR2 SVGAGI. CDR3 length: 14 residues. CDR3 region: CASSGTGGDQPQHF. The CDR3 coding sequence is TGTGCCAGCAGCGGGACAGGGGGCGATCAGCCCCAGCATTTT.

This clone was seen just once. The rearrangement joins TRBV4-1 to TRBJ2-5; TRBD2 matches at 12 bases. Germline values: CDR1 MGHRA, CDR2 YSYEKL. The CDR3 has 16 residues. The J segment lost 4 bases and the V segment lost 1 base, leaving 4 bases of the junction unmatched. CDR3 DNA: TGCGCCAGCAGCCAAGGACTAGCGGGAGTGTCAGAGACCCAGTACTTC. Residues: CASSQGLAGVSETQYF.

The chain uses TRBV6-1 and TRBJ1-2, with D maybe TRBD1 (5 bases). V lost 1 base and J lost 2, with 11 bases in between. The germline CDR1 and CDR2 sequences are MNHNS and SASEGT. This CDR3 spans 15 amino acids. CDR3 residues: CASSEGLDKNYGYTF. The CDR3 bases are TGTGCCAGCAGTGAAGGGCTGGACAAGAACTATGGCTACACCTTC.

The chain carries TRBV7-2 and TRBJ1-3; no clear D gene. Trimming took off 5 bases at V and 0 bases at J, with 14 bases between the two ends. The germline gives CDR1 SGHTA, CDR2 FQGNSA. The CDR3 has 16 residues. CDR3 sequence: CASSVKGFISGNTIYF. DNA for the CDR3: TGTGCCAGCAGCGTAAAAGGTTTTATCTCTGGAAACACCATATATTTT. Looking up the rest from reference TRBV7-2 and TRBJ1-3 gives the full variable domain: GAGVSQSPSNKVTEKGKDVELRCDPISGHTALYWYRQSLGQGLEFLIYFQGNSAPDKSGLPSDRFSAERTGGSVSTLTIQRTQQEDSAVYLCASSVKGFISGNTIYFGEGSWLTVV.

The V call is TRBV7-6, the J call TRBJ2-3; possibly TRBD1 for D (5 bases). The germline gives CDR1 SGHVS, CDR2 FNYEAQ. V was clipped by 5 bases and J by 2 bases, with 14 bases between them. The CDR3 contains 15 residues. CDR3 sequence (DNA): TGTGCCAGCAGCCTCCAACCGACAGACACAGATACGCAGTATTTT. It translates to CASSLQPTDTDTQYF.

The V and J genes are TRBV18 and TRBJ2-3; 8 bases are a match to TRBD2. Germline CDR1 reads KGHSH; CDR2 reads LQKENI. The V and J ends lost 2 bases and 0 bases, in that order; junction bases with no gene match: 10. The CDR3 is 18 residues long. Here the CDR3 reads CASSPTTGGGLSTDTQYF. The DNA for the CDR3 is TGTGCCAGCTCACCAACGACTGGCGGGGGGCTCAGCACAGATACGCAGTATTTT.

V gene TRBV7-2 combines with J gene TRBJ1-5, with a weak D call TRBD1 (6 bases). CDR3 length: 16 amino acids. V was trimmed by 4 bases and J by 4 bases, leaving 17 bases between them. CDR1 and CDR2 (germline): SGHTA, FQGNSA. The CDR3 region is CASSSGGSGLNQPQHF. The CDR3 bases are TGTGCCAGCAGCTCCGGGGGCAGCGGGCTTAATCAGCCCCAGCATTTT.

The chain joins TRBV2 to TRBJ2-7; D unclear. Deletions cut 10 bases from V and 2 bases from J, with 12 bases between. CDR1 and CDR2 from the germline V gene are SNHLY and FYNNEI. The CDR3 has 12 residues. The CDR3 spells CANSPHPYEQYF. The DNA for the CDR3 is TGTGCCAACTCGCCCCATCCCTACGAGCAGTACTTC.

The V call is TRBV7-3, the J call TRBJ2-1, with D possibly matching TRBD2 (5 bases). CDR3 length: 14 residues. Germline CDR1 SGHTA, CDR2 FQGTGA. This chain's CDR3 is CARAPRLFHNEQFF. The DNA for the CDR3 is TGTGCGAGGGCCCCACGTTTATTCCATAATGAGCAGTTCTTC. The variable domain in full, with the rest retrieved from reference TRBV7-3 and TRBJ2-1, is GAGVSQTPSNKVTEKGKYVELRCDPISGHTALYWYRQSLGQGPEFLIYFQGTGAADDSGLPNDRFFAVRPEGSVSTLKIQRTERGDSAVYLCARAPRLFHNEQFFGPGTRLTVL.

This chain connects TRBV9 to TRBJ1-6, with 8 bases lining up with TRBD1. Trimming took 0 bases from V and 7 from J; bases not matched to a gene: 6. Germline CDR1 reads SGDLS; CDR2 reads YYNGEE. The CDR3 is 16 amino acids. The CDR3 DNA sequence: TGTGCCAGCAGCGTAGGATCAGGGGGCTACAATTCACCCCTCCACTTT. Residues: CASSVGSGGYNSPLHF.

V is TRBV7-2 and J is TRBJ2-1, with 14 bases lining up with TRBD2. The CDR3 loop spans 15 amino acids. The J segment lost 9 bases and the V segment lost 3 bases, leaving 4 bases of the junction unmatched. Germline V gives CDR1 SGHTA, CDR2 FQGNSA. The DNA for the CDR3 is TGTGCCAGCAGCTTGGGACTAGCGGGAGTAAGTGAGCAGTTCTTC. It yields the protein CASSLGLAGVSEQFF. The variable domain in full, completed from reference TRBV7-2 and TRBJ2-1, reads GAGVSQSPSNKVTEKGKDVELRCDPISGHTALYWYRQSLGQGLEFLIYFQGNSAPDKSGLPSDRFSAERTGGSVSTLTIQRTQQEDSAVYLCASSLGLAGVSEQFFGPGTRLTVL.

As to this clone: A far larger clone is one base from this, pointing to a likely read error. This sequence joins TRBV5-4 and TRBJ2-7, with D uncertain. CDR1 SGHNT and CDR2 YYREEE come from the germline V gene (reference sequence). The V end was cut by 4 bases, the J end by 2 bases, with 16 bases between. The CDR3 consists of 15 residues. The CDR3 DNA reads as TGTGCCAGCAGCCAAGATTGGGTGCCTACCTACGAGCAGTACTTC. Translation gives CASSQDWVPTYEQYF.

The chain employs TRBV4-2 and TRBJ2-7; D might be TRBD1 (6 bases). V dropped 1 base and J dropped 3 bases, with 7 bases sitting between them. The germline gives CDR1 LGHNA, CDR2 YNFKEQ. There are 13 residues in the CDR3. The CDR3 sequence is CASSQGTVYEQYF. The DNA of the CDR3 is TGTGCCAGCAGCCAAGGGACAGTCTACGAGCAGTACTTC.

This clone was found once. This chain joins TRBV10-3 and TRBJ2-7, with a possible D match to TRBD2 (5 bases). In germline, CDR1 is ENHRY, CDR2 SYGVKD. The CDR3 has 16 residues. Trimming removed 0 bases at V and 0 bases at J, with 12 bases between. In DNA, the CDR3 is TGTGCCATCAGTGAGTCGGGCTCGACTAACTCCTACGAGCAGTACTTC. The encoded protein is CAISESGSTNSYEQYF.

The chain combines TRBV5-8 with TRBJ1-6, with D perhaps TRBD1 (6 bases). This CDR3 is 15 amino acids long. Trimming took off 5 bases at V and 10 bases at J, with 19 bases between the two ends. CDR1 is SGHTS and CDR2 is YDEGEE in the germline V gene. CDR3 residues: CASRVTGPGGSPLHF. Here the CDR3 DNA reads TGTGCCAGCAGGGTGACAGGACCAGGCGGGTCACCCCTCCACTTT.

The CDR3 coding sequence is TGTGCCAGCAGCGTTACGGTTTCTAGCACAGATACGCAGTATTTT. Translating gives CASSVTVSSTDTQYF. The chain has TRBV9 and TRBJ2-3; D gene unclear. The germline V and J ends were trimmed by 2 bases and 0 bases, with 10 bases remaining between them. The CDR3 loop spans 15 amino acids. The germline CDR1 and CDR2 sequences are SGDLS and YYNGEE.

As regards this clone: A much larger clone lies one base from this, so it may be a read error. The same CDR3 can be traced to other DNA sequences in this sample. V is TRBV28 and J is TRBJ1-1, with D tentatively TRBD1 (5 bases). The germline gives CDR1 MDHEN, CDR2 SYDVKM. Trimming stripped 3 bases from V and 1 base from J, with 6 bases between. CDR3 length: 13 amino acids. The CDR3 bases are TGTGCCAGCAGTTTTGGGGGGAACACTGAAGCTTTCTTT. It codes for CASSFGGNTEAFF.

This clone was observed once. This chain joins TRBV6-6 and TRBJ2-7; TRBD1 matches at 8 bases. Germline V CDR1 and CDR2: MNHNY, SVGAGI (reference sequence). After removal of 2 bases from V and 1 base from J, the junction contained 4 bases not matched to a gene. The CDR3 extends over 15 amino acids. The CDR3 loop reads CASSYGDRPSYEQYF. The CDR3 DNA reads TGTGCCAGCAGTTACGGGGACAGGCCTTCCTACGAGCAGTACTTC.

This clone was counted a few times. The chain links TRBV2 to TRBJ1-5; 7 bases line up with TRBD1. The CDR3 loop spans 14 amino acids. Germline CDR1 reads SNHLY; CDR2 reads FYNNEI. Trimming took 4 bases from V and 6 from J; bases not matched to a gene: 6. As DNA, the CDR3 is TGTGCCAGCAGTGGAGAGGGGGCAGGTCAGCCCCAGCATTTT. It encodes CASSGEGAGQPQHF. Drawing the rest from reference TRBV2 and TRBJ1-5, the complete variable domain is EPEVTQTPSHQVTQMGQEVILRCVPISNHLYFYWYRQILGQKVEFLVSFYNNEISEKSEIFDDQFSVERPDGSNFTLKIRSTKLEDSAMYFCASSGEGAGQPQHFGDGTRLSIL.

The CDR3 nucleotides are TGTGCCAGCAGCGCGACAGCACTTAGCACAGATACGCAGTATTTT. As protein: CASSATALSTDTQYF. This chain joins TRBV9 and TRBJ2-3; the D gene is possibly TRBD1 (5 bases). The CDR3 totals 15 residues. Trimming cost V 3 bases and J 0 bases, with 11 bases left between them. Germline V gene data show CDR1 as SGDLS and CDR2 as YYNGEE.

The J gene is TRBJ2-3, the V gene TRBV7-2; D uncertain. V lost 1 base, J lost 0 bases, and 14 bases lay in between. The length of the CDR3 is 17 residues. Germline CDR1 and CDR2: SGHTA and FQGNSA. CDR3: CASSLGWVRPSTDTQYF. In DNA form, the CDR3 reads TGTGCCAGCAGCTTAGGTTGGGTGAGGCCTAGCACAGATACGCAGTATTTT.

Comment on this clone: This same CDR3 is encoded by further DNA sequences in the sample. The V and J genes are TRBV5-1 and TRBJ2-3; TRBD2 agrees at 7 bases. This CDR3 has 15 amino acids. With 1 base clipped from V and 2 bases from J, the junction kept 4 bases outside the gene matches. Germline lookup yields CDR1 SGHRS and CDR2 YFSETQ. The CDR3 bases are TGCGCCAGCAGCTTGCCCAGCGGGGACACAGATACGCAGTATTTT. It specifies CASSLPSGDTDTQYF.

This clone was detected ten times or more. The rearrangement uses TRBV11-2 and TRBJ1-3; weak D call: TRBD1 (5 bases). The germline V gene has CDR1 SGHAT and CDR2 FQNNGV. V dropped 5 bases and J dropped 2 bases, with 16 bases sitting between them. This CDR3 has 16 amino acids. The CDR3 loop is CASSVGQTVAGNTIYF. CDR3 sequence (DNA): TGTGCCAGCAGCGTGGGGCAGACAGTGGCTGGAAACACCATATATTTT.

The rearrangement uses TRBV7-2 and TRBJ2-7, with D hard to call. CDR1 is SGHTA, CDR2 FQGNSA, per germline. This CDR3 contains 15 residues. V shed 0 bases and J shed 2 bases, with 11 bases lying between them. The CDR3 reads CASSLAVQATYEQYF. DNA of the CDR3: TGTGCCAGCAGCTTAGCGGTCCAGGCTACCTACGAGCAGTACTTC. The full variable domain, in which reference TRBV7-2 and TRBJ2-7 provide the parts outside the CDR3, is GAGVSQSPSNKVTEKGKDVELRCDPISGHTALYWYRQSLGQGLEFLIYFQGNSAPDKSGLPSDRFSAERTGGSVSTLTIQRTQQEDSAVYLCASSLAVQATYEQYFGPGTRLTVT.

In the case of this clone: A read error may account for a junction end that differs from germline. The chain uses TRBV10-2 and TRBJ2-7; D is unresolved. Per germline, CDR1 WSHSY and CDR2 SAAADI. There are 11 residues in the CDR3. CDR3 loop: CASSGFDEQYF. The CDR3 DNA follows: TGCGCCAGTAGTGGTTTTGACGAGCAGTACTTC.

CDR3 residues: CASSPQIAGARDTQYF. The CDR3 DNA sequence: TGTGCCAGCTCACCGCAAATAGCGGGAGCTCGGGATACGCAGTATTTT. The rearrangement uses TRBV18 and TRBJ2-3; TRBD2 matches 9 bases. This CDR3 has 16 amino acids. In germline, CDR1 is KGHSH, CDR2 LQKENI. The V gene end was trimmed by 3 bases and the J gene end by 6 bases; junction bases not matched to a gene: 10.

This clone was counted ten times or more. This chain links TRBV13 with TRBJ1-2; D perhaps matches TRBD1 (6 bases). Between the trimmed V and J ends, which lost 2 bases and 4 bases, there was a span of 14 bases. CDR3 length: 15 residues. CDR1 and CDR2 (germline): PRHDT, FYEKMQ (reference sequence). The CDR3 DNA reads as TGTGCCAGCAGCTTAAACCCCATACAGGGCTATGGCTACACCTTC. Protein sequence: CASSLNPIQGYGYTF.